This T cell receptor (beta chain) comes out of a study of cytomegalovirus exposure and HLA in healthy donors. General study findings and limits: In a later analysis, at a false discovery rate of 0.05, under 20,000 TCR beta sequences were associated with HLA alleles.

This clone was detected a few times. The antigen is unknown. The V gene's germline CDR1 is SGHRS and CDR2 YFSETQ. Trimming removed 4 bases from V and 2 bases from J; junction bases left unmatched: 2. The CDR3 loop spans 13 amino acids. PCR used 60 Vbeta primers and 13 Jbeta primers. Using immunoSEQ multiplex PCR, the repertoire was profiled, and TCRdb retains in-frame clones only, with some absent. The repertoire includes more than 200,000 clones, about 70% of them detected once, and 2% to 3% sits in the top ten. Sequenced sample: PBMCs. The chain joins TRBV5-1 to TRBJ1-2; 7 bases are a match to TRBD1. The sequence came from a man aged 35 to 55 in good health and CMV-seropositive. CDR3 residues: CASSRDSNYGYTF. Here the CDR3 DNA reads TGCGCCAGCAGCCGGGACAGCAACTATGGCTACACCTTC.